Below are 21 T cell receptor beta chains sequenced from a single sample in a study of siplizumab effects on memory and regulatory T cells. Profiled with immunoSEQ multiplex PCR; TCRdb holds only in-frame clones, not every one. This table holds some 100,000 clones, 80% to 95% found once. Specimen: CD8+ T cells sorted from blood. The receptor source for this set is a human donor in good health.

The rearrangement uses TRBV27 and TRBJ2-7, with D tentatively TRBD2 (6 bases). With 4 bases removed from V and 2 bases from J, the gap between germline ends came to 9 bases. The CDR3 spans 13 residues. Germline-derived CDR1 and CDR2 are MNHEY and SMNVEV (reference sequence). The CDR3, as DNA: TGTGCCAGCAGTTCCGGGGGAGCCTACGAGCAGTACTTC. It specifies CASSSGGAYEQYF.

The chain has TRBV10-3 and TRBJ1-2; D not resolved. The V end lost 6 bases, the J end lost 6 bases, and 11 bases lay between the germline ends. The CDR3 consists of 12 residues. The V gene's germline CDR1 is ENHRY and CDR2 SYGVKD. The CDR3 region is CAISADGHGYTF. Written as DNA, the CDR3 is TGTGCCATCAGCGCGGACGGCCATGGCTACACCTTC.

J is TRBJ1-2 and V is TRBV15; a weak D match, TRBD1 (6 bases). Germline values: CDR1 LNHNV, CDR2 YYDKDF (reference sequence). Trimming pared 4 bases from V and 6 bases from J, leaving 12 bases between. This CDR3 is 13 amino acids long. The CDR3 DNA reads TGTGCCACCAGCAAAGGACAGCTCAATGGCTACACCTTC. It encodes CATSKGQLNGYTF. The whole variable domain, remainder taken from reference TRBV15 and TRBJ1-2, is DAMVIQNPRYQVTQFGKPVTLSCSQTLNHNVMYWYQQKSSQAPKLLFHYYDKDFNNEADTPDNFQSRRPNTSFCFLDIRSPGLGDTAMYLCATSKGQLNGYTFGSGTRLTVV.

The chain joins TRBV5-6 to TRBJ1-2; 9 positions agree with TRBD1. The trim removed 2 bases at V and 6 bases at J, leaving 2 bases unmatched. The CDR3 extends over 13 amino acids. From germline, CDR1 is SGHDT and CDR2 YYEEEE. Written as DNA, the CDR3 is TGTGCCAGCAGCTTAGACAGGGGGAATGGCTACACCTTC. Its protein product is CASSLDRGNGYTF. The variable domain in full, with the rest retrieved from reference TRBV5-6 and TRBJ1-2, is DAGVTQSPTHLIKTRGQQVTLRCSPKSGHDTVSWYQQALGQGPQFIFQYYEEEERQRGNFPDRFSGHQFPNYSSELNVNALLLGDSALYLCASSLDRGNGYTFGSGTRLTVV.

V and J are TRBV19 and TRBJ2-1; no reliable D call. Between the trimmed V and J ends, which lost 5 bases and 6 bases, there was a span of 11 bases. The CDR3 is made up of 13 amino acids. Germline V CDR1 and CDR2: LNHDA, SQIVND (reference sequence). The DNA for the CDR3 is TGTGCCAGTAGTCCCCTAAGTGGCAATGAGCAGTTCTTC. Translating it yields CASSPLSGNEQFF. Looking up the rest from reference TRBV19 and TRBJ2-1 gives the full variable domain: DGGITQSPKYLFRKEGQNVTLSCEQNLNHDAMYWYRQDPGQGLRLIYYSQIVNDFQKGDIAEGYSVSREKKESFPLTVTSAQKNPTAFYLCASSPLSGNEQFFGPGTRLTVL.

CDR3 residues: CASSDPKSNQPQHF. DNA for the CDR3: TGTGCCAGCAGTGATCCGAAGAGCAATCAGCCCCAGCATTTT. V usage is TRBV25-1 and J usage is TRBJ1-5; D call uncertain. CDR3 length equals 14 residues. V lost 3 bases and J lost 1, with 7 bases in between. The germline V gene has CDR1 MGHDK and CDR2 SYGVNS.

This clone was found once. The CDR3: CASSGTPPVYTF. The DNA for the CDR3 is TGTGCCAGCAGTGGAACCCCGCCCGTCTACACCTTC. The chain carries TRBV6-5 and TRBJ1-2, with D uncertain. This CDR3 comprises 12 residues. Germline values: CDR1 MNHEY, CDR2 SVGAGI. V was pared by 5 bases and J by 10 bases, with 14 bases between.

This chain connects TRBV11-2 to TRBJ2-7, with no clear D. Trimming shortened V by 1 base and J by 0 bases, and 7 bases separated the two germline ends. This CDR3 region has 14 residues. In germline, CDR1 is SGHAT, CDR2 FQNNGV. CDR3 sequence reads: CASSLGHGSYEQYF. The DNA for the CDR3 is TGTGCCAGCAGCTTAGGGCACGGCTCCTACGAGCAGTACTTC. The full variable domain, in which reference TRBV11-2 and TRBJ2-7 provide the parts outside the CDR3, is EAGVAQSPRYKIIEKRQSVAFWCNPISGHATLYWYQQILGQGPKLLIQFQNNGVVDDSQLPKDRFSAERLKGVDSTLKIQPAKLEDSAVYLCASSLGHGSYEQYFGPGTRLTVT.

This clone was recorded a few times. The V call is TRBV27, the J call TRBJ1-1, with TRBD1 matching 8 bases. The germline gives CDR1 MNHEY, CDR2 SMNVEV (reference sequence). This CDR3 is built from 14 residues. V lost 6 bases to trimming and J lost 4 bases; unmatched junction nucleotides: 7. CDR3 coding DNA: TGTGCCAGCAGGGTTGGGACAGGCAGCACTGAAGCTTTCTTT. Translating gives CASRVGTGSTEAFF.

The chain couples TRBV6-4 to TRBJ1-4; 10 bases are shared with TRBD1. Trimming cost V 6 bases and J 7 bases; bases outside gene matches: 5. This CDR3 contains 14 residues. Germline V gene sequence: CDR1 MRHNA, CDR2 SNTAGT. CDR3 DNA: TGTGCCAGCAGCGGTCGGACAGGGGGTGAAAAACTGTTTTTT. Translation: CASSGRTGGEKLFF.

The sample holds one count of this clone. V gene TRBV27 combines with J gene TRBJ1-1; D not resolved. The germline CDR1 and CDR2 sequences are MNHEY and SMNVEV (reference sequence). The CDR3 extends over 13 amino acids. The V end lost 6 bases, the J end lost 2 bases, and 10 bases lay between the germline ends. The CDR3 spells CASRPAENTEAFF. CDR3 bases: TGTGCCAGCAGACCCGCCGAAAACACTGAAGCTTTCTTT.

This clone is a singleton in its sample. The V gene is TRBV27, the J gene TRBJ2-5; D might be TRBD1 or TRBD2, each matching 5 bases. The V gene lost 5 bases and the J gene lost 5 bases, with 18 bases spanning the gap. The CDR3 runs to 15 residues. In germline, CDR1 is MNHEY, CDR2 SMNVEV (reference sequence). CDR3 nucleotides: TGTGCCAGCAGTCTAGGGACGGACGGGATGGAGACCCAGTACTTC. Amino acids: CASSLGTDGMETQYF.

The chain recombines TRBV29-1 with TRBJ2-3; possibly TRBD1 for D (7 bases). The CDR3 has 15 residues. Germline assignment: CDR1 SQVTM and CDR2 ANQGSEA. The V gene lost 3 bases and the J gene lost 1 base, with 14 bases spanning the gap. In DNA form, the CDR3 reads TGCAGCGTTGAGCCACAGGGGACTGGCACAGATACGCAGTATTTT. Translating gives CSVEPQGTGTDTQYF.

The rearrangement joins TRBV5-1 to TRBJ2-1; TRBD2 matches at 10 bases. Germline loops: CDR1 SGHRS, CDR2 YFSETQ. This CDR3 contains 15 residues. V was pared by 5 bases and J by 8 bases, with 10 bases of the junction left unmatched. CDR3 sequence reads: CASRPLAGDRDEQFF. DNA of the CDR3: TGCGCCAGCAGACCGCTAGCGGGAGACAGGGATGAGCAGTTCTTC.

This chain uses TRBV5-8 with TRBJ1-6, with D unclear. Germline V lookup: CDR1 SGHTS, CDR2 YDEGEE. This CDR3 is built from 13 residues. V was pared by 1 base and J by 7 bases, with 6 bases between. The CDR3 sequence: CASSLPSNSPLHF. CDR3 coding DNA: TGTGCCAGCAGCTTGCCGTCCAATTCACCCCTCCACTTT. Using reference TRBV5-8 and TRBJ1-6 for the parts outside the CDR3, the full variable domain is EAGVTQSPTHLIKTRGQQATLRCSPISGHTSVYWYQQALGLGLQFLLWYDEGEERNRGNFPPRFSGRQFPNYSSELNVNALELEDSALYLCASSLPSNSPLHFGNGTRLTVT.

DNA for the CDR3: TGTGCCAGCAGCCCCGGACAGAACACTGAAGCTTTCTTT. Translation: CASSPGQNTEAFF. The chain joins TRBV7-6 to TRBJ1-1; tentatively, D is TRBD1 (5 bases). The CDR3 covers 13 residues. Germline loops: CDR1 SGHVS, CDR2 FNYEAQ. Trimming took off 5 bases at V and 1 base at J, with 8 bases between the two ends.

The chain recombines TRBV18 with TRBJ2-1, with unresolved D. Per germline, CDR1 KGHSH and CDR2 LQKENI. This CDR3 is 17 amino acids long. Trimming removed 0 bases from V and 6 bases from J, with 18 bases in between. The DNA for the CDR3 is TGTGCCAGCTCACCACCGACTTTAGGGCGTCTCGGCAATGAGCAGTTCTTC. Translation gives CASSPPTLGRLGNEQFF.

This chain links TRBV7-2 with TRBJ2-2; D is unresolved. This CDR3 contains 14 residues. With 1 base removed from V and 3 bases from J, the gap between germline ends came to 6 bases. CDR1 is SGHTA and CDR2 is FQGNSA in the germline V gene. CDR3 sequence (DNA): TGTGCCAGCAGCTTAGAGGTAGACACCGGGGAGCTGTTTTTT. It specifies CASSLEVDTGELFF.

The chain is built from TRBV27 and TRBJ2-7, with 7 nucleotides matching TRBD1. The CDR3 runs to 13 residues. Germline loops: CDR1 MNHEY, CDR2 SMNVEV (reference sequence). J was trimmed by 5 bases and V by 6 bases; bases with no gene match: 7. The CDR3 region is CASSPTGPHEQYF. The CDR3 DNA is TGTGCCAGCAGCCCGACAGGGCCCCACGAGCAGTACTTC.

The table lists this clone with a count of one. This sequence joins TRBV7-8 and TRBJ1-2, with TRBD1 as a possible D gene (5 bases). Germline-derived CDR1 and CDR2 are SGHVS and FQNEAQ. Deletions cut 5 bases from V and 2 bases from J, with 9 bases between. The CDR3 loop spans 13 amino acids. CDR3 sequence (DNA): TGTGCCAGCAGCGATGAGGGGAACTATGGCTACACCTTC. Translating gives CASSDEGNYGYTF.

CDR3 amino acids: CASSLRGGEQFF. The CDR3 DNA sequence: TGTGCCAGCAGCTTAAGGGGAGGGGAGCAGTTCTTC. The rearrangement uses TRBV7-3 and TRBJ2-1; 7 bases align to TRBD2. The CDR3 contains 12 residues. The junction had 1 base not matched to a gene; V was cut back by 1 base and J by 10 bases. Germline CDR1 and CDR2: SGHTA and FQGTGA.